These 21 T cell receptor beta chains came from one sample sequenced in a study of blood T cell repertoires in COVID-19. This table comes from immunoSEQ multiplex PCR, and its TCRdb copy is limited to in-frame clones, with some not included. The table lists over 350,000 clones, around 89% of them singletons. The material sequenced was peripheral blood. The receptors originated from a woman aged 30 to 39 with acute or convalescent COVID-19.

The rearrangement uses TRBV18 and TRBJ1-4; D unclear. Trimming took 5 bases from V and 7 from J, leaving 8 bases between them. The germline V gene has CDR1 KGHSH and CDR2 LQKENI. This CDR3 comprises 12 residues. CDR3 amino acids: CASSKESEKLFF. The DNA for the CDR3 is TGTGCCAGCTCAAAGGAGAGTGAAAAACTGTTTTTT.

V gene TRBV2 combines with J gene TRBJ1-1; perhaps TRBD1 as D (5 bases). This CDR3 spans 13 amino acids. CDR1 and CDR2 from the germline V gene are SNHLY and FYNNEI. V lost 8 bases and J 1 base, leaving 11 bases between the germline ends. The chain's CDR3 is CASSGGGNTEAFF. Here the CDR3 DNA reads TGTGCCAGCTCGGGGGGAGGGAACACTGAAGCTTTCTTT.

This clone was counted a single time. V gene TRBV5-5 combines with J gene TRBJ2-1, with D possibly matching TRBD1 (6 bases). Germline values: CDR1 SGHKS, CDR2 YYEKEE (reference sequence). The CDR3 has 15 residues. Trimming left V 6 bases short and J 7 bases short, with 20 bases between. CDR3 bases: TGTGCCAGCATCGAGACAGGCCGAGGGTTGAATGAGCAGTTCTTC. Amino acids: CASIETGRGLNEQFF.

This clone was seen at least ten times. The chain carries TRBV14 and TRBJ2-7; 7 positions match TRBD1. V gave up 3 bases and J gave up 7 bases; unmatched junction bases: 15. Germline V gives CDR1 SGHDN, CDR2 FVKESK. The CDR3 spans 16 residues. The CDR3 coding sequence is TGTGCCAGCAGCCATTGGAATTTCAGGACAGGAACAGAGCAGTACTTC. It encodes CASSHWNFRTGTEQYF.

This chain links TRBV29-1 with TRBJ1-4, with TRBD1 matching 8 bases. The germline V gene has CDR1 SQVTM and CDR2 ANQGSEA. The trim removed 7 bases at V and 7 bases at J, leaving 5 bases unmatched. This CDR3 spans 12 amino acids. CDR3 protein: CSAGTGGEKLFF. The CDR3 nucleotides are TGCAGCGCAGGGACAGGCGGTGAAAAACTGTTTTTT.

The J gene is TRBJ2-7, the V gene TRBV6-2 or TRBV6-3; the match to TRBD1 covers 12 bases. J was trimmed by 7 bases and V by 0 bases; bases with no gene match: 16. CDR1 and CDR2 from the germline V gene are MNHEY and SVGEGT. This CDR3 comprises 19 residues. DNA of the CDR3: TGTGCCAGCAGTTACTCGACCCTACCCGGGGACAGGGGGCCGGGGGAGCAGTACTTC. Translating gives CASSYSTLPGDRGPGEQYF.

The J gene is TRBJ2-1, the V gene TRBV24-1, with 11 bases aligning to TRBD2. The CDR3 loop spans 15 amino acids. Germline assignment: CDR1 KGHDR and CDR2 SFDVKD. J gave up 7 bases and V 1 base, and 2 bases lay outside the gene matches. DNA of the CDR3: TGTGCCACCAGTGATTTTAGCGGGGGGGTTAATGAGCAGTTCTTC. This codes for CATSDFSGGVNEQFF.

The chain combines TRBV2 with TRBJ1-2; 10 bases are shared with TRBD1. Germline trimming cut 4 bases from V and 4 bases from J; bases unmatched to any gene: 6. Germline CDR1 and CDR2: SNHLY and FYNNEI. This CDR3 comprises 15 residues. CDR3 in DNA: TGTGCCAGCAGTGCTTGGGACAGGGGAGTCTATGGCTACACCTTC. Translating gives CASSAWDRGVYGYTF.

This clone is a singleton in its sample. One junction end does not reproduce the germline sequence, and a read error may be involved. The chain joins TRBV7-2 to TRBJ2-5; the D gene is possibly TRBD2 (7 bases). CDR1 SGHTA and CDR2 FQGNSA come from the germline V gene. This CDR3 is built from 12 residues. CDR3 bases: TGTGCCAGCAGCTTGTGGGGGGGCCCGAGTGACTTC. Encoded protein: CASSLWGGPSDF.

The V call is TRBV23-1, the J call TRBJ2-7; tentative D call: TRBD1 (6 bases). TRBV23-1 has ORF status, its function being uncertain. Trimming took off 0 bases at V and 2 bases at J, with 14 bases between the two ends. This CDR3 region has 16 residues. The CDR3 is CASSQSGSGQPYEQYF. CDR3 nucleotides: TGCGCCAGCAGTCAATCGGGCAGCGGACAGCCCTACGAGCAGTACTTC.

This CDR3 reads CASRGQGQGQAEAFF. In DNA form, the CDR3 reads TGTGCCAGCAGAGGACAAGGACAGGGGCAAGCTGAAGCTTTCTTT. V and J are TRBV6-6 and TRBJ1-1; TRBD1 matches 9 bases. Germline V gene sequence: CDR1 MNHNY, CDR2 SVGAGI (reference sequence). V was pared by 6 bases and J by 6 bases, with 11 bases of the junction left unmatched. The CDR3 sequence is 15 residues long.

V usage is TRBV6-1 and J usage is TRBJ1-1, with D perhaps TRBD1 (5 bases). The germline V and J ends were trimmed by 2 bases and 10 bases, with 32 bases remaining between them. The length of the CDR3 is 19 residues. Per germline, CDR1 MNHNS and CDR2 SASEGT. The CDR3 loop is CASSELYFGDRDLRRGAFF. CDR3 DNA sequence: TGTGCCAGCAGTGAACTTTACTTTGGCGATAGGGACCTCAGGAGGGGAGCTTTCTTT.

The chain couples TRBV14 to TRBJ1-1; the match to TRBD1 covers 12 bases. V was pared by 0 bases and J by 3 bases, with 5 bases of the junction left unmatched. Germline assignment: CDR1 SGHDN and CDR2 FVKESK. The CDR3 consists of 17 residues. CDR3: CASSQDGTGGLYTEAFF. The DNA for the CDR3 is TGTGCCAGCAGCCAAGACGGGACAGGGGGCCTATACACTGAAGCTTTCTTT.

V usage is TRBV11-2 and J usage is TRBJ2-2; 14 bases are shared with TRBD2. V lost 5 bases and J lost 0; bases outside the gene matches: 5. CDR3 size: 18 residues. CDR1 is SGHAT and CDR2 is FQNNGV in the germline V gene. This CDR3 is CASSIPGLAGANTGELFF. CDR3 coding DNA: TGTGCCAGCAGCATACCGGGACTAGCGGGGGCGAACACCGGGGAGCTGTTTTTT. Looking up the rest from reference TRBV11-2 and TRBJ2-2 gives the full variable domain: EAGVAQSPRYKIIEKRQSVAFWCNPISGHATLYWYQQILGQGPKLLIQFQNNGVVDDSQLPKDRFSAERLKGVDSTLKIQPAKLEDSAVYLCASSIPGLAGANTGELFFGEGSRLTVL.

This clone was picked up one time. The chain couples TRBV7-2 to TRBJ2-5; D is possibly TRBD2 (5 bases). Germline V gives CDR1 SGHTA, CDR2 FQGNSA. V was pared by 1 base and J by 5 bases, with 11 bases between. CDR3 length equals 14 residues. DNA for the CDR3: TGTGCCAGCAGCTTAGATGCGGGTTTGGAGACCCAGTACTTC. The encoded protein is CASSLDAGLETQYF.

A note on this clone: This same CDR3 is encoded by further DNA sequences in the sample. The V gene is TRBV19, the J gene TRBJ2-7, with 10 nucleotides matching TRBD1. The CDR3 sequence is 14 residues long. CDR1 LNHDA and CDR2 SQIVND come from the germline V gene (reference sequence). The V segment lost 1 base and the J segment 3 bases; nucleotides outside the gene matches: 0. The CDR3 sequence: CASSIGTGGYEQYF. The CDR3 DNA reads as TGTGCCAGTAGTATAGGGACAGGGGGCTACGAGCAGTACTTC.

The chain uses TRBV5-1 and TRBJ2-7; 9 nucleotides align to TRBD1. V lost 4 bases to trimming and J lost 3 bases; unmatched junction nucleotides: 11. Germline CDR1 reads SGHRS; CDR2 reads YFSETQ. The CDR3 runs 16 residues. The CDR3 DNA is TGCGCCAGCAGCCACTCGGCAAGACAGGGGGACTACGAGCAGTACTTC. This sequence encodes CASSHSARQGDYEQYF.

The chain joins TRBV9 to TRBJ2-3; a possible D gene is TRBD2 (7 bases). This CDR3 comprises 13 residues. The germline V gene encodes CDR1 SGDLS and CDR2 YYNGEE. Trimming removed 3 bases at V and 8 bases at J, with 13 bases between. CDR3 residues: CASSAAGAGTQYF. Written as DNA, the CDR3 is TGTGCCAGCAGCGCCGCGGGGGCCGGTACGCAGTATTTT.

This chain joins TRBV19 and TRBJ2-3, with 12 positions matching TRBD1. J lost 4 bases, V lost 3 bases, and 8 bases had no gene match. The CDR3 has 17 amino acids. In germline, CDR1 is LNHDA, CDR2 SQIVND (reference sequence). CDR3 region: CASSILWDRGRSDTQYF. In nucleotides, the CDR3 is TGTGCCAGTAGTATTCTGTGGGACAGGGGGCGGTCAGATACGCAGTATTTT. Supplemented by reference TRBV19 and TRBJ2-3, the full variable domain reads DGGITQSPKYLFRKEGQNVTLSCEQNLNHDAMYWYRQDPGQGLRLIYYSQIVNDFQKGDIAEGYSVSREKKESFPLTVTSAQKNPTAFYLCASSILWDRGRSDTQYFGPGTRLTVL.

The CDR3 sequence is CASGTGTGSYEQYF. The CDR3 coding sequence is TGTGCCAGTGGGACCGGGACAGGGAGCTACGAGCAGTACTTC. This sequence joins TRBV19 and TRBJ2-7, with 9 nucleotides matching TRBD1. This CDR3 has 14 residues. Unmatched junction bases numbered 8, after V lost 8 bases and J lost 3 bases. The germline V gene has CDR1 LNHDA and CDR2 SQIVND (reference sequence).

This sequence joins TRBV6-6 and TRBJ1-3, with a tentative D call TRBD1 (5 bases). The germline V gene encodes CDR1 MNHNY and CDR2 SVGAGI (reference sequence). The V end lost 0 bases, the J end lost 4 bases, and 13 bases lay between the germline ends. CDR3 length: 16 residues. CDR3 bases: TGTGCCAGCAGTTACTCAGTCGGGGGTATGGGAAACACCATATATTTT. It codes for CASSYSVGGMGNTIYF.